These 10 T cell receptor beta chains share one sample of origin, sequenced in a study of blood T cell repertoires in COVID-19. The table came from immunoSEQ multiplex PCR; TCRdb's copy has only in-frame clones and leaves some out. The sample has under 200,000 clones; approximately 86% are singletons. The sequencing sample was made of PBMCs or T cells enriched from blood (not recorded which). These receptors were obtained from a woman aged 55-75 years with acute COVID-19.

The V gene is TRBV19, the J gene TRBJ2-3; 11 nucleotides line up with TRBD1. CDR1 and CDR2 from the germline V gene are LNHDA and SQIVND (reference sequence). CDR3 length: 15 residues. The V and J ends lost 7 bases and 6 bases, in that order; junction bases with no gene match: 9. The DNA for the CDR3 is TGTGCCAGTACCCGGACAGGGGGCGCATGGGATACGCAGTATTTT. Translating it yields CASTRTGGAWDTQYF.

The J gene is TRBJ1-5, the V gene TRBV28; no firm D call. The CDR3 sequence is 14 residues long. Between the trimmed V and J ends, which lost 7 bases and 4 bases, there was a span of 14 bases. Germline V lookup: CDR1 MDHEN, CDR2 SYDVKM. In DNA, the CDR3 is TGTGCCAGCATGAGATGGCAGGCGAATCAGCCCCAGCATTTT. Translated: CASMRWQANQPQHF.

In its sample, this clone was seen a few times. This rearrangement joins TRBV6-5 to TRBJ1-1, with D perhaps matching TRBD1 (6 bases). The CDR3 consists of 14 residues. Between the trimmed V and J ends, which lost 7 bases and 5 bases, there was a span of 17 bases. The germline CDR1 and CDR2 sequences are MNHEY and SVGAGI. The CDR3 reads CASTRGGAGTEAFF. For the CDR3, the DNA is TGTGCCAGCACAAGGGGGGGCGCGGGGACTGAAGCTTTCTTT.

Ten or more counts support this clone. The chain combines TRBV5-5 with TRBJ1-6; 8 bases match TRBD1. The length of the CDR3 is 14 residues. With 0 bases clipped from V and 11 bases from J, the junction kept 4 bases outside the gene matches. The germline CDR1 and CDR2 sequences are SGHKS and YYEKEE (reference sequence). The CDR3 coding sequence is TGTGCCAGCAGCTTGGGGACAGGGAGGCCACCCCTCCACTTT. Translating gives CASSLGTGRPPLHF.

The chain joins TRBV4-1 to TRBJ1-5; D gene uncertain. Trimming took 3 bases from V and 0 from J, leaving 12 bases between them. The CDR3 spans 16 residues. In germline, CDR1 is MGHRA, CDR2 YSYEKL. CDR3 in amino acids: CASSQADTYSNQPQHF. DNA of the CDR3: TGCGCCAGCAGCCAGGCTGACACCTATAGCAATCAGCCCCAGCATTTT.

This chain connects TRBV10-3 to TRBJ2-3, with TRBD2 identical over 9 bases. V lost 10 bases, J lost 2 bases, and 4 bases stayed unmatched. Germline loops: CDR1 ENHRY, CDR2 SYGVKD. The CDR3 has 13 residues. The CDR3 loop reads CASSGSDTDTQYF. The CDR3 DNA reads TGTGCCAGTAGCGGGAGTGACACAGATACGCAGTATTTT.

The chain joins TRBV7-9 to TRBJ1-3, with D possibly matching TRBD1 (6 bases). This CDR3 contains 16 residues. Trimming left V 5 bases short and J 4 bases short, with 18 bases between. The germline V gene encodes CDR1 SEHNR and CDR2 FQNEAQ (reference sequence). The CDR3 region has the DNA TGTGCCAGCAGCCCTATCTGGGGGCTGGAAGGAAACACCATATATTTT. As protein: CASSPIWGLEGNTIYF.

This clone has only a few counts. The CDR3 here is CASSERQVNTEAFF. CDR3 sequence (DNA): TGTGCCAGCAGTGAACGACAGGTGAACACTGAAGCTTTCTTT. J is TRBJ1-1 and V is TRBV6-1; TRBD1 is a possible D gene (6 bases). There are 14 residues in the CDR3. Trimming stripped 2 bases from V and 0 bases from J, with 7 bases between. Germline V gene lookup returns CDR1 MNHNS and CDR2 SASEGT.

This clone appeared a few times. This chain joins TRBV7-2 and TRBJ1-6; 7 bases map to TRBD1. Unmatched junction bases numbered 7, after V lost 5 bases and J lost 3 bases. Germline CDR1 reads SGHTA; CDR2 reads FQGNSA. This CDR3 is 16 amino acids long. CDR3 sequence reads: CASSKRGQDYNSPLHF. The CDR3, as DNA: TGTGCCAGCAGCAAAAGGGGGCAGGACTATAATTCACCCCTCCACTTT.

This chain connects TRBV6-5 to TRBJ1-2, with a weak D call TRBD1 (5 bases). V was pared by 7 bases and J by 8 bases, with 14 bases between. The V gene's germline CDR1 is MNHEY and CDR2 SVGAGI. This CDR3 is built from 12 residues. This chain's CDR3 is CASTNDAGGYTF. The CDR3 DNA reads TGTGCCAGCACCAATGACGCAGGGGGCTACACCTTC.